The 27 T cell receptor beta chains in this list originate from one sample, sequenced in a study of regulatory T cells in long-lasting Graves disease. Arm-PCR of CDR3 regions and iRepertoire HTBI primers were the basis on which TCR beta libraries were built. In TCRdb, the multiplex PCR reads were re-called with MiXCR into one record per CDR3 protein. The sample contains approximately 540,000 distinct CDR3 sequences, around 12% of which appear only once. The sample's time point: newly diagnosed GD, antithyroid drugs for less than 3 months. Generation of the TCR library employed RNA extracted from PBMCs. These data also formed part of another study, on T cells in Graves' hyperthyroidism and ophthalmopathy.

The sample here was peripheral blood mononuclear cells (PBMCs), taken at new diagnosis, from a patient treated with antithyroid drugs. The origin of the receptors is a young woman with Graves disease.

This clonotype was seen at least ten times. At one boundary the junction diverges from the germline segment, which might be a read error. The V call is TRBV11-3, the J call TRBJ1-1; perhaps TRBD1 as D (5 bases). Germline lookup yields CDR1 SGHNT and CDR2 YENEEA. The CDR3 totals 14 residues. CDR3 sequence reads: CASTPGWGNAEAFF. CDR3 bases: TGTGCCAGCACCCCGGGGTGGGGGAACGCTGAAGCTTTCTTT.

About this clonotype: At one end the junction does not follow the germline gene, possibly because of a read error. The V call is TRBV20-1, the J call TRBJ2-1, with 9 nucleotides matching TRBD2. The germline gives CDR1 DFQATT, CDR2 SNEGSKA (reference sequence). The CDR3 runs 14 residues. The CDR3 sequence is CSATTSGPVRERFF. The CDR3 nucleotides read TGCAGTGCTACAACTAGCGGGCCGGTTCGAGAGCGGTTCTTC.

This clonotype was counted between two and nine times. This rearrangement joins TRBV19 to TRBJ1-1; D is uncertain. The CDR3 has 13 amino acids. Germline CDR1 reads LNHDA; CDR2 reads SQIVND (reference sequence). Trimming cost V 3 bases and J 0 bases, with 5 bases left between them. As DNA, the CDR3 is TGTGCCAGTAGTATTGTTCTGAACACTGAAGCTTTCTTT. Protein sequence: CASSIVLNTEAFF.

As for this clonotype: A read error may be the cause here, since a much bigger clone is one base away. This chain uses TRBV27 with TRBJ2-3; 7 positions match TRBD2. Germline CDR1 MNHEY, CDR2 SMNVEV (reference sequence). The CDR3 is 14 amino acids. The CDR3 coding sequence is TGTGTCAGCAGTTTCCGGGACTACACAGATACGCAGTATTTT. Translating gives CVSSFRDYTDTQYF.

The rearrangement uses TRBV19 and TRBJ2-2, with TRBD2 identical over 13 bases. The germline V gene encodes CDR1 LNHDA and CDR2 SQIVND (reference sequence). The length of the CDR3 is 23 residues. V gave up 4 bases and J gave up 1 base; unmatched junction bases: 21. Here the CDR3 reads CASSTPRRGTSGTKFMNTGELFF. In DNA, the CDR3 is TGTGCCAGTAGTACACCCCGGCGTGGGACTAGCGGGACAAAATTTATGAACACCGGGGAGCTGTTTTTT.

This clonotype was seen many times. This chain joins TRBV28 and TRBJ2-7; 8 bases line up with TRBD2. J gave up 3 bases and V 6 bases, and 7 bases lay outside the gene matches. CDR3 length: 14 amino acids. Germline-derived CDR1 and CDR2 are MDHEN and SYDVKM. The CDR3 loop reads CASRASGGGYEQYF. The DNA of the CDR3 is TGTGCCAGCAGGGCAAGCGGGGGCGGCTACGAGCAGTACTTC.

The rearrangement links TRBV30 to TRBJ1-1; a possible D gene is TRBD1 (5 bases). Germline-derived CDR1 and CDR2 are GTSNPN and SVGIG (reference sequence). The CDR3 runs 13 residues. V was cut by 7 bases and J by 1 base, with 13 bases left in between. The CDR3 coding sequence is TGTGCCTTCCTATCAGGGCCGAACACTGAAGCTTTCTTT. This codes for CAFLSGPNTEAFF.

Only a few counts were recorded for this clonotype. This sequence joins TRBV12-3 or TRBV12-4 and TRBJ1-2; possibly TRBD1 for D (6 bases). CDR3 size: 16 residues. Trimming cost V 7 bases and J 0 bases, with 18 bases left between them. The CDR3 bases are TGTGCCAGCACTATCTCCGGGACATTTACTAACTATGGCTACACCTTC. It yields the protein CASTISGTFTNYGYTF.

This clonotype was detected ten times or more. V gene TRBV2 combines with J gene TRBJ1-1; D is ambiguous. This CDR3 spans 16 amino acids. Germline CDR1 SNHLY, CDR2 FYNNEI. Deletions cut 4 bases from V and 5 bases from J, with 20 bases between. CDR3 nucleotides: TGTGCCAGCAGTGTTGGCCGTATGGTAGGAGGAACTGAAGCTTTCTTT. Amino acids: CASSVGRMVGGTEAFF.

The rearrangement joins TRBV5-5 to TRBJ2-3, with 11 bases matching TRBD2. The V and J ends lost 3 bases and 1 base, in that order; junction bases with no gene match: 4. CDR3 length: 16 residues. Germline V gene data show CDR1 as SGHKS and CDR2 as YYEKEE (reference sequence). DNA for the CDR3: TGTGCCAGCAGCTCGATAGCGGGAGGGGGCACAGATACGCAGTATTTT. This encodes CASSSIAGGGTDTQYF.

This clonotype occurred a few times. The gene calls are TRBV20-1 and TRBJ2-1; possibly TRBD2 for D (5 bases). The ends were cut back, 4 bases at V and 3 bases at J, with 7 bases in the middle. This CDR3 has 12 amino acids. Germline CDR1 is DFQATT and CDR2 is SNEGSKA (reference sequence). The CDR3 protein is CSAIRDYNEQFF. As DNA, the CDR3 is TGCAGTGCTATACGGGACTACAATGAGCAGTTCTTC.

This clonotype showed up many times. The chain uses TRBV30 and TRBJ1-2; the D gene is possibly TRBD1 (5 bases). CDR3 size: 14 residues. Germline V gives CDR1 GTSNPN, CDR2 SVGIG (reference sequence). V dropped 1 base and J dropped 2 bases, with 11 bases sitting between them. The CDR3: CAWSEQAGNYGYTF. The CDR3 DNA follows: TGTGCCTGGAGTGAACAGGCGGGGAACTATGGCTACACCTTC.

Ten or more counts support this clonotype. V usage is TRBV7-2 and J usage is TRBJ1-1, with 8 bases lining up with TRBD1. The germline gives CDR1 SGHTA, CDR2 FQGNSA. The CDR3 contains 14 residues. V trimming: 5 bases; J trimming: 5 bases; junction bases outside the gene matches: 7. As DNA, the CDR3 is TGTGCCAGCAGCCAACAGGGGGGCGGGACTGAAGCTTTCTTT. Its translation: CASSQQGGGTEAFF.

This clonotype was observed at least ten times. The chain is built from TRBV2 and TRBJ1-2, with D hard to call. The CDR3 has 13 residues. The germline gives CDR1 SNHLY, CDR2 FYNNEI. The V gene lost 6 bases and the J gene lost 0 bases, with 8 bases spanning the gap. The chain's CDR3 is CASSVTANYGYTF. The CDR3 nucleotides read TGTGCCAGCAGCGTCACAGCTAACTATGGCTACACCTTC.

Ten or more counts support this clonotype. J is TRBJ2-2 and V is TRBV20-1; TRBD2 is a possible D gene (6 bases). Per germline, CDR1 DFQATT and CDR2 SNEGSKA (reference sequence). V lost 4 bases, J lost 8 bases, and 20 bases lay in between. The CDR3 is 15 residues long. The CDR3 nucleotides are TGCAGTGCTACCCCTGGGGGGACCCTAACTGGGGAGCTGTTTTTT. Translation: CSATPGGTLTGELFF.

This clonotype was observed many times. DNA for the CDR3: TGTGCCAGCAGTTTCCATGGACTAGCGGGGAATGAGCAGTTCTTC. This translates into CASSFHGLAGNEQFF. This chain joins TRBV28 and TRBJ2-1; 12 bases agree with TRBD2. The CDR3 runs 15 residues. Germline CDR1 and CDR2: MDHEN and SYDVKM. Trimming removed 3 bases from V and 7 bases from J; junction bases left unmatched: 4.

The chain recombines TRBV27 with TRBJ2-6; D is possibly TRBD1 (6 bases). Germline CDR1 and CDR2: MNHEY and SMNVEV (reference sequence). Trimming took 4 bases from V and 2 from J, leaving 24 bases between them. The CDR3 loop spans 20 amino acids. The chain's CDR3 is CASSSIWGPVTPTGANVLTF. CDR3 sequence (DNA): TGTGCCAGCAGTTCCATATGGGGGCCCGTTACGCCCACTGGGGCCAACGTCCTGACTTTC.

There are many counts of this clonotype. The chain carries TRBV2 and TRBJ1-2, with D perhaps matching TRBD1 (5 bases). The V end lost 6 bases, the J end lost 2 bases, and 25 bases lay between the germline ends. CDR3 size: 18 residues. In germline, CDR1 is SNHLY, CDR2 FYNNEI. CDR3: CASRRYAGQQSFNYGYTF. CDR3 nucleotide sequence: TGTGCCAGCAGACGATATGCGGGGCAGCAAAGCTTCAACTATGGCTACACCTTC.

This clonotype has a count of ten or more. The DNA for the CDR3 is TGTGCCAGCAGCGTCGGGACTAGCGGGAGTGGTGAGCAGTTCTTC. Protein product: CASSVGTSGSGEQFF. This chain connects TRBV7-8 to TRBJ2-1, with 14 positions matching TRBD2. J lost 9 bases, V lost 5 bases, and 6 bases had no gene match. Germline V gene sequence: CDR1 SGHVS, CDR2 FQNEAQ. The CDR3 is 15 residues long. Combining the CDR3 with reference TRBV7-8 and TRBJ2-1 gives the whole variable domain GAGVSQSPRYKVAKRGQDVALRCDPISGHVSLFWYQQALGQGPEFLTYFQNEAQLDKSGLPSDRFFAERPEGSVSTLKIQRTQQEDSAVYLCASSVGTSGSGEQFFGPGTRLTVL.

The sample holds many counts of this clonotype. J is TRBJ2-7 and V is TRBV3-1; D gene uncertain. Germline V CDR1 and CDR2: LGHDT, YNNKEL (reference sequence). The CDR3 is 12 amino acids. With 1 base removed from V and 2 bases from J, the gap between germline ends came to 3 bases. The CDR3 here is CASSQGPYEQYF. As DNA, the CDR3 is TGTGCCAGCAGCCAAGGGCCCTACGAGCAGTACTTC.

This clonotype has more than one count but fewer than ten. The chain links TRBV20-1 to TRBJ2-5; TRBD1 might be the D (6 bases). V gave up 6 bases and J gave up 5 bases, with 22 bases separating them. The CDR3 spans 15 residues. The V gene's germline CDR1 is DFQATT and CDR2 SNEGSKA (reference sequence). CDR3 amino acids: CSAYPGDFGRETQYF. The DNA for the CDR3 is TGCAGTGCCTACCCAGGGGATTTCGGTAGGGAGACCCAGTACTTC.

As concerns this clonotype: A read error may explain this, as a much larger clone is one base away. The CDR3 carries no conserved terminal phenylalanine or tryptophan, so it likely arises from a read error. The J gene is TRBJ2-3, the V gene TRBV30; perhaps TRBD1 as D (6 bases). The germline gives CDR1 GTSNPN, CDR2 SVGIG (reference sequence). The V end lost 5 bases, the J end lost 3 bases, and 12 bases lay between the germline ends. The length of the CDR3 is 13 residues. CDR3: CAWLLQGTDTQYL. CDR3 coding DNA: TGTGCCTGGCTCTTACAGGGTACAGATACGCAGTATCTT.

This clonotype was seen many times. V and J are TRBV10-3 and TRBJ2-7, with D perhaps matching TRBD2 (6 bases). The CDR3 is 15 residues long. Trimming removed 3 bases at V and 3 bases at J, with 15 bases between. Germline assignment: CDR1 ENHRY and CDR2 SYGVKD. CDR3 coding DNA: TGTGCCATCAGTGAACACCGGACTACAAACTACGAGCAGTACTTC. Translation gives CAISEHRTTNYEQYF.

Ten or more counts support this clonotype. This sequence joins TRBV10-3 and TRBJ2-5; 11 nucleotides match TRBD1. This CDR3 has 14 residues. After removal of 4 bases from V and 5 bases from J, the junction contained 3 bases not matched to a gene. Germline lookup yields CDR1 ENHRY and CDR2 SYGVKD. The CDR3 region is CAISGTGGGETQYF. As DNA, the CDR3 is TGTGCCATCAGTGGGACAGGGGGCGGCGAGACCCAGTACTTC.

This clonotype was counted many times. The chain links TRBV28 to TRBJ1-5; D gene unclear. The CDR3 has 14 amino acids. Per germline, CDR1 MDHEN and CDR2 SYDVKM. V lost 5 bases and J 3 bases, leaving 11 bases between the germline ends. CDR3 sequence (DNA): TGTGCCAGCAGTCTTACGCAGTACAATCAGCCCCAGCATTTT. This sequence encodes CASSLTQYNQPQHF. Together with reference TRBV28 and TRBJ1-5, the CDR3 gives the full variable domain: DVKVTQSSRYLVKRTGEKVFLECVQDMDHENMFWYRQDPGLGLRLIYFSYDVKMKEKGDIPEGYSVSREKKERFSLILESASTNQTSMYLCASSLTQYNQPQHFGDGTRLSIL.

This clonotype has ten or more counts. V is TRBV12-3 or TRBV12-4 and J is TRBJ2-1; 9 bases match TRBD1. Losses at the gene ends were 6 bases for V and 5 bases for J; bases not matched to a gene: 8. The CDR3 is made up of 15 amino acids. The CDR3 region is CASRQPGTGHNEQFF. Here the CDR3 DNA reads TGTGCCAGCAGACAACCCGGGACAGGGCACAATGAGCAGTTCTTC.

This clonotype came up many times. This chain uses TRBV11-3 with TRBJ2-4; 8 bases match TRBD1. The CDR3 contains 16 residues. CDR1 and CDR2 (germline): SGHNT, YENEEA. V was pared by 3 bases and J by 8 bases, with 12 bases of the junction left unmatched. Here the CDR3 DNA reads TGTGCCAGCAGCTTGGGGGGCCAGGGGGCCAATGACATTCAGTACTTC. Encoded protein: CASSLGGQGANDIQYF.